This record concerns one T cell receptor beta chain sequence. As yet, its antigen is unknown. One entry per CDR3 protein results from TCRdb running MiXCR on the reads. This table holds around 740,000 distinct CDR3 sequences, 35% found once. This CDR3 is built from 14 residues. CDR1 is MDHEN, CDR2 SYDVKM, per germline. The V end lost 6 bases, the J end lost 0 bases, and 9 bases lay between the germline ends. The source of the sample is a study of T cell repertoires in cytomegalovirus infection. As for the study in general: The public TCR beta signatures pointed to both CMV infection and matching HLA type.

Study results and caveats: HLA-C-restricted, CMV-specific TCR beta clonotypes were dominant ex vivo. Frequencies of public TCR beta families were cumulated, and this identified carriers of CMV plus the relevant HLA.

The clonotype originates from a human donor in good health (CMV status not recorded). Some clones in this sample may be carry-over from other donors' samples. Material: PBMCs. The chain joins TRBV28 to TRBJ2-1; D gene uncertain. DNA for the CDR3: TGTGCCAGCAGGCCCCCCGCCTCCTACAATGAGCAGTTCTTC. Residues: CASRPPASYNEQFF. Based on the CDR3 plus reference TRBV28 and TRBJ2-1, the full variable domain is DVKVTQSSRYLVKRTGEKVFLECVQDMDHENMFWYRQDPGLGLRLIYFSYDVKMKEKGDIPEGYSVSREKKERFSLILESASTNQTSMYLCASRPPASYNEQFFGPGTRLTVL.